The 29 T cell receptor beta chains below all came from one sample that was sequenced in a study of neurological immune-mediated disorders. Noted time point: longitudinal time-point 2. TCRdb re-analysed the 5' RACE reads in MiXCR, keeping a single row per CDR3 protein. The sample lists about 80,000 distinct CDR3 sequences; 5.8% were seen once. Sequenced sample: PBMCs. The receptor set was obtained from a woman aged 60-70 years with multiple sclerosis.

This clonotype showed up many times. V usage is TRBV30 and J usage is TRBJ1-1, with 9 nucleotides matching TRBD1. Germline CDR1 GTSNPN, CDR2 SVGIG (reference sequence). CDR3 length equals 13 residues. The J segment lost 6 bases and the V segment lost 4 bases, leaving 6 bases of the junction unmatched. CDR3 sequence: CAWTGQGNSEAFF. The CDR3 nucleotides read TGTGCCTGGACGGGACAGGGCAATTCTGAAGCTTTCTTT. The full variable domain, completed using reference TRBV30 and TRBJ1-1, is SQTIHQWPATLVQPVGSPLSLECTVEGTSNPNLYWYRQAAGRGLQLLFYSVGIGQISSEVPQNLSASRPQDRQFILSSKKLLLSDSGFYLCAWTGQGNSEAFFGQGTRLTVV.

The V call is TRBV5-5, the J call TRBJ2-5; TRBD2 aligns across 11 bases. Losses at the gene ends were 3 bases for V and 3 bases for J; bases not matched to a gene: 4. The germline CDR1 and CDR2 sequences are SGHKS and YYEKEE (reference sequence). CDR3 length: 15 residues. The DNA of the CDR3 is TGTGCCAGCAGCTATGTAGCGGGGGGGGAAGAGACCCAGTACTTC. Translated: CASSYVAGGEETQYF.

This clonotype was counted at least ten times. The rearrangement links TRBV13 to TRBJ1-4; 7 nucleotides line up with TRBD1. CDR1 is PRHDT, CDR2 FYEKMQ, per germline (reference sequence). V was pared by 3 bases and J by 2 bases, with 0 bases of the junction left unmatched. CDR3 length equals 14 residues. The CDR3 DNA reads as TGTGCCAGCAGCTTCAGGGGGACTAATGAAAAACTGTTTTTT. This translates into CASSFRGTNEKLFF.

This clonotype was seen ten or more times. The rearrangement uses TRBV5-1 and TRBJ1-5, with 7 bases that match TRBD1. The trim removed 7 bases at V and 5 bases at J, leaving 12 bases unmatched. This CDR3 region has 15 residues. Germline V gene data show CDR1 as SGHRS and CDR2 as YFSETQ. CDR3 residues: CASHDPDRPYQPQHF. CDR3 in DNA: TGCGCCAGCCATGATCCGGACAGGCCCTATCAGCCCCAGCATTTT.

The chain joins TRBV5-1 to TRBJ1-4, with a weak D call TRBD1 (5 bases). There are 15 residues in the CDR3. Germline V lookup: CDR1 SGHRS, CDR2 YFSETQ. The ends were cut back, 4 bases at V and 5 bases at J, with 15 bases in the middle. The CDR3 DNA follows: TGCGCCAGCAGCCCCGGGACTCCAGGGAATGAAAAACTGTTTTTT. It translates to CASSPGTPGNEKLFF.

This clonotype was recorded many times. The rearrangement uses TRBV20-1 and TRBJ2-1; 7 bases fit TRBD2. Trimming removed 3 bases from V and 4 bases from J; junction bases left unmatched: 12. Germline V gene sequence: CDR1 DFQATT, CDR2 SNEGSKA (reference sequence). The CDR3 covers 16 residues. The CDR3: CSARPGGPVGYNEQFF. The DNA of the CDR3 is TGCAGTGCTAGGCCGGGGGGTCCAGTAGGTTACAATGAGCAGTTCTTC.

This clonotype was detected many times. The chain carries TRBV7-8 and TRBJ1-5, with 7 positions matching TRBD1. J gave up 3 bases and V 5 bases, and 4 bases lay outside the gene matches. The germline CDR1 and CDR2 sequences are SGHVS and FQNEAQ. The CDR3 is 14 residues long. CDR3 in DNA: TGTGCCAGCAGCCATGGACAGGACAATCAGCCCCAGCATTTT. Amino acids: CASSHGQDNQPQHF.

This clonotype was counted many times. The chain uses TRBV3-1 and TRBJ2-7, with 11 positions matching TRBD2. This CDR3 has 15 amino acids. With V trimmed by 4 bases and J by 9 bases, 11 bases remained unmatched. CDR1 LGHDT and CDR2 YNNKEL come from the germline V gene (reference sequence). The CDR3 DNA sequence: TGTGCCAGCAGCCCCCGGACTAGCGGGTCTACGTCGCAGTACTTC. This translates into CASSPRTSGSTSQYF.

This clonotype was observed at least ten times. The V call is TRBV6-5, the J call TRBJ2-1, with TRBD2 as a possible D gene (5 bases). The V gene lost 4 bases and the J gene lost 10 bases, with 11 bases spanning the gap. CDR1 and CDR2 from the germline V gene are MNHEY and SVGAGI. This CDR3 contains 12 residues. The CDR3 here is CASSWLSGEQFF. The DNA for the CDR3 is TGTGCCAGCAGTTGGCTTTCGGGGGAGCAGTTCTTC.

This clonotype was seen at least ten times. The CDR3 DNA follows: TGTGCCAGCAGCGAACGTGGTGGGGGCTCTGGGGCCAACGTCCTGACTTTC. Translated: CASSERGGGSGANVLTF. The V call is TRBV6-4, the J call TRBJ2-6; the D gene could be TRBD1 or TRBD2 (5 bases each). Per germline, CDR1 MRHNA and CDR2 SNTAGT. The V end was cut by 6 bases, the J end by 0 bases, with 15 bases between. The CDR3 runs 17 residues.

This clonotype was detected ten times or more. V gene TRBV3-1 combines with J gene TRBJ2-7; D is unresolved. The germline V gene has CDR1 LGHDT and CDR2 YNNKEL (reference sequence). There are 15 residues in the CDR3. V lost 6 bases, J lost 2 bases, and 17 bases lay in between. CDR3 amino acids: CASRESLGSTYEQYF. DNA of the CDR3: TGTGCCAGCAGGGAATCCTTGGGGTCTACCTACGAGCAGTACTTC.

The J gene is TRBJ2-7, the V gene TRBV10-2; TRBD1 matches at 10 bases. With 6 bases clipped from V and 6 bases from J, the junction kept 8 bases outside the gene matches. Germline assignment: CDR1 WSHSY and CDR2 SAAADI. This CDR3 is 14 amino acids long. CDR3 residues: CASRSGTGASEQYF. As DNA, the CDR3 is TGCGCCAGCAGGTCCGGGACAGGGGCCTCCGAGCAGTACTTC.

There are many counts of this clonotype. The rearrangement links TRBV29-1 to TRBJ2-7; 8 bases fit TRBD1. Germline V gene lookup returns CDR1 SQVTM and CDR2 ANQGSEA. Losses at the gene ends were 7 bases for V and 7 bases for J; bases not matched to a gene: 3. This CDR3 spans 10 amino acids. CDR3 loop: CSARDREQYF. The CDR3 DNA reads TGCAGCGCCCGGGACAGGGAGCAGTACTTC.

This clonotype showed up many times. CDR3 DNA sequence: TGTGCCAGCAGAGAAAAGGGGGCGCGGGGAAACACCATATATTTT. Its protein is CASREKGARGNTIYF. The J gene is TRBJ1-3, the V gene TRBV27; TRBD1 agrees at 7 bases. Germline V lookup: CDR1 MNHEY, CDR2 SMNVEV (reference sequence). The CDR3 covers 15 residues. The junction had 9 bases not matched to a gene; V was cut back by 6 bases and J by 4 bases.

This clonotype was recorded many times. The V and J genes are TRBV5-1 and TRBJ2-6; D may correspond to TRBD1 or TRBD2 (6 bases each). The V end was cut by 3 bases, the J end by 2 bases, with 18 bases between. This CDR3 contains 18 residues. Per germline, CDR1 SGHRS and CDR2 YFSETQ. CDR3 in amino acids: CASSWGDISVTGANVLTF. For the CDR3, the DNA is TGCGCCAGCAGCTGGGGGGACATCTCAGTAACTGGGGCCAACGTCCTGACTTTC.

This clonotype was detected many times. The J gene is TRBJ2-5, the V gene TRBV7-9, with 7 bases that match TRBD2. The CDR3 consists of 15 residues. With V trimmed by 7 bases and J by 3 bases, 11 bases remained unmatched. Germline lookup yields CDR1 SEHNR and CDR2 FQNEAQ (reference sequence). CDR3 in amino acids: CASIAAWGGEETQYF. The CDR3 nucleotides read TGTGCCAGCATTGCGGCTTGGGGGGGTGAAGAGACCCAGTACTTC.

This clonotype appeared many times. The rearrangement uses TRBV12-3 or TRBV12-4 and TRBJ2-7; D could derive from TRBD1 or TRBD2 (5 bases each). The CDR3 has 12 amino acids. V was pared by 3 bases and J by 7 bases, with 10 bases between. Here the CDR3 reads CASSLGETEQYF. In DNA form, the CDR3 reads TGTGCCAGCAGTTTGGGGGAAACTGAGCAGTACTTC.

The V and J genes are TRBV3-1 and TRBJ1-1; no clear D gene. The CDR3 consists of 15 residues. Germline V gives CDR1 LGHDT, CDR2 YNNKEL (reference sequence). Trimming removed 1 base from V and 5 bases from J, with 14 bases in between. The CDR3 sequence is CASSQAVGGGTEAFF. As DNA, the CDR3 is TGTGCCAGCAGCCAAGCGGTGGGTGGCGGGACTGAAGCTTTCTTT.

At least ten counts were recorded for this clonotype. The V and J genes are TRBV3-1 and TRBJ1-2, with 12 nucleotides matching TRBD1. CDR3 size: 18 residues. The V gene's germline CDR1 is LGHDT and CDR2 YNNKEL (reference sequence). J was trimmed by 0 bases and V by 4 bases; bases with no gene match: 9. The CDR3 sequence: CASSPWGTGGPANYGYTF. For the CDR3, the DNA is TGTGCCAGCAGCCCTTGGGGGACAGGGGGCCCCGCTAACTATGGCTACACCTTC.

This clonotype has ten or more counts. In DNA form, the CDR3 reads TGTGCCAGCAGCCGCAACCCGGACAGGGGAGACTCCTACGAGCAGTACTTC. Protein: CASSRNPDRGDSYEQYF. The rearrangement uses TRBV7-6 and TRBJ2-7; TRBD1 matches at 9 bases. The V segment lost 5 bases and the J segment 0 bases; nucleotides outside the gene matches: 11. CDR1 is SGHVS and CDR2 is FNYEAQ in the germline V gene. This CDR3 comprises 17 residues.

This clonotype came up a few times. The genes are TRBV10-3 and TRBJ2-1; D is ambiguous. V lost 7 bases and J 5 bases, leaving 12 bases between the germline ends. Looked up from germline, CDR1 is ENHRY and CDR2 is SYGVKD. The CDR3 loop spans 13 amino acids. This chain's CDR3 is CAIMKNSNNEQFF. The CDR3 DNA is TGTGCCATCATGAAAAACTCAAACAATGAGCAGTTCTTC.

This clonotype came up many times. V usage is TRBV12-3 or TRBV12-4 and J usage is TRBJ1-4; a possible D gene is TRBD1 (5 bases). The germline V and J ends were trimmed by 3 bases and 4 bases, with 9 bases remaining between them. The CDR3 totals 14 residues. For the CDR3, the DNA is TGTGCCAGCAGTTTTGGCAGGGTTAATGAAAAACTGTTTTTT. Encoded protein: CASSFGRVNEKLFF.

This clonotype has a count of ten or more. The rearrangement uses TRBV25-1 and TRBJ2-3, with a tentative D call TRBD2 (6 bases). The length of the CDR3 is 15 residues. Germline lookup yields CDR1 MGHDK and CDR2 SYGVNS. Trimming shortened V by 3 bases and J by 2 bases, and 12 bases separated the two germline ends. CDR3 amino acids: CASSETGLTTDTQYF. The DNA for the CDR3 is TGTGCCAGCAGTGAGACGGGACTTACCACAGATACGCAGTATTTT.

The chain joins TRBV3-1 to TRBJ1-2; D uncertain. The V end lost 4 bases, the J end lost 10 bases, and 19 bases lay between the germline ends. This CDR3 spans 14 amino acids. CDR1 and CDR2 (germline): LGHDT, YNNKEL (reference sequence). The CDR3 nucleotides are TGTGCCAGCAGCCCTATACCATTGGCCGGGGACTACACCTTC. The encoded protein is CASSPIPLAGDYTF. The full variable domain, with the rest looked up from reference TRBV3-1 and TRBJ1-2, is DTAVSQTPKYLVTQMGNDKSIKCEQNLGHDTMYWYKQDSKKFLKIMFSYNNKELIINETVPNRFSPKSPDKAHLNLHINSLELGDSAVYFCASSPIPLAGDYTFGSGTRLTVV.

This clonotype was detected ten times or more. The J gene is TRBJ2-4, the V gene TRBV5-1; TRBD2 matches 9 bases. This CDR3 has 13 amino acids. Germline CDR1 SGHRS, CDR2 YFSETQ. The V and J ends lost 4 bases and 8 bases, in that order; junction bases with no gene match: 4. The CDR3 protein is CASSSGGLDIQYF. The CDR3 bases are TGCGCCAGCAGCAGCGGGGGGCTTGACATTCAGTACTTC.

This clonotype showed up many times. The V call is TRBV2, the J call TRBJ1-4, with no clear D. The CDR3 contains 13 residues. Looked up from germline, CDR1 is SNHLY and CDR2 is FYNNEI. V lost 8 bases, J lost 3 bases, and 10 bases lay in between. This CDR3 reads CASALQANEKLFF. CDR3 nucleotide sequence: TGTGCCAGCGCTCTTCAAGCTAATGAAAAACTGTTTTTT.

Ten or more counts support this clonotype. This rearrangement joins TRBV5-1 to TRBJ1-3; D gene uncertain. Germline V gene lookup returns CDR1 SGHRS and CDR2 YFSETQ. V shed 4 bases and J shed 0 bases, with 11 bases lying between them. The CDR3 has 15 residues. CDR3 protein: CASSRERSSGNTIYF. The DNA of the CDR3 is TGCGCCAGCAGCCGGGAGCGGAGCTCTGGAAACACCATATATTTT.

This clonotype was found many times. The CDR3 protein is CSVDPSGLYNEQFF. The CDR3 DNA reads as TGCAGCGTTGACCCTTCCGGACTCTACAATGAGCAGTTCTTC. The genes are TRBV29-1 and TRBJ2-1; D might be TRBD2 (5 bases). Germline CDR1 reads SQVTM; CDR2 reads ANQGSEA. Trimming cost V 3 bases and J 3 bases, with 12 bases left between them. The CDR3 has 14 amino acids.

This clonotype has a count of ten or more. The chain uses TRBV5-1 and TRBJ2-5, with 13 nucleotides matching TRBD2. Germline assignment: CDR1 SGHRS and CDR2 YFSETQ. V was pared by 4 bases and J by 2 bases, with 2 bases of the junction left unmatched. CDR3 size: 15 residues. This CDR3 reads CASSPGLAGQETQYF. CDR3 sequence (DNA): TGCGCCAGCAGCCCGGGACTAGCGGGACAAGAGACCCAGTACTTC.